The text below deals with one TCR beta chain. This record belongs to a study of blood T cell repertoires in COVID-19. Study context: Whether acute or convalescent, the COVID-19 samples came from the United States, Italy and Spain. PBMCs, B-cell-depleted T cells, or T cells provided the cDNA or gDNA that made up the material.

Original handling: Using reference gene primer amplification, nucleated cell counts were estimated. Profiling relied on immunoSEQ multiplex PCR, and the TCRdb table lists in-frame clones only, not all of them. V and J calls and clone size are as listed in that table; D and trimming were resolved from the DNA. Among 90,000 to 130,000 clones listed, approximately 89% were seen once. The CDR3 covers 11 residues. V lost 1 base, J lost 9 bases, and 7 bases lay in between. This TCR was recovered from a middle-aged man with acute or convalescent COVID-19. Material for sequencing was peripheral blood. The chain is built from TRBV5-3 and TRBJ1-2; the D is unclear. Being an ORF, TRBV5-3 has a function that is uncertain. CDR3 protein: CARSLNNCYTF. In DNA form, the CDR3 reads TGTGCCAGAAGCTTGAATAACTGCTACACCTTC.